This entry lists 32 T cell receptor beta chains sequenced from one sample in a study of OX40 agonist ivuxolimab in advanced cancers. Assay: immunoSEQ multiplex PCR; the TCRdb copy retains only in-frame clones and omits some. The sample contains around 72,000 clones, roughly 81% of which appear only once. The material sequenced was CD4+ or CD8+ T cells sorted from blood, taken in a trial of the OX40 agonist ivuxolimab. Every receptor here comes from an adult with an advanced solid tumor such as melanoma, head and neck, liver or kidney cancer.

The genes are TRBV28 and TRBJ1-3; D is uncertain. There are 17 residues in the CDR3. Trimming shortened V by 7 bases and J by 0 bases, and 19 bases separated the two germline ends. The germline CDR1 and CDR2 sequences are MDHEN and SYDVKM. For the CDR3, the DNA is TGTGCCAGCACGGAGGGTGGCGGCAGTCTCTCTGGAAACACCATATATTTT. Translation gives CASTEGGGSLSGNTIYF.

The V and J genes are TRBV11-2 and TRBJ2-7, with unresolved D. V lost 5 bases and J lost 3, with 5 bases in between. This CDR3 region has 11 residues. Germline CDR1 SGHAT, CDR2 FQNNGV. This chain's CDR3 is CASSEGYEQYF. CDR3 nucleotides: TGTGCCAGCAGCGAAGGCTACGAGCAGTACTTC.

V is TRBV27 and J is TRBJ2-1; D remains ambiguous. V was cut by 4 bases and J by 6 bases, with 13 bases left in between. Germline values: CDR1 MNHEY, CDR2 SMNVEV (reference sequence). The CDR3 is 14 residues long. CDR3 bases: TGTGCCAGCAGTTACGGGCCCCCAAGCAATGAGCAGTTCTTC. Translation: CASSYGPPSNEQFF.

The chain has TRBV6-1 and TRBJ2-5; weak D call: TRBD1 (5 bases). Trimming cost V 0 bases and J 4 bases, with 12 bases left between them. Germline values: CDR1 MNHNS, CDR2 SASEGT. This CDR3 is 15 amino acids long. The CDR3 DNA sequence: TGTGCCAGCAGTGAAGCAAGGGGCCAGGGAGAGACCCAGTACTTC. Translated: CASSEARGQGETQYF.

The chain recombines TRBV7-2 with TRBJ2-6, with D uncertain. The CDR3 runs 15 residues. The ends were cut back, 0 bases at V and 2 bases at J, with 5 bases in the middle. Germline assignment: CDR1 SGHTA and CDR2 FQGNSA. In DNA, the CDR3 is TGTGCCAGCAGCTTAGCTGTTGCTGGGGCCAACGTCCTGACTTTC. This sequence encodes CASSLAVAGANVLTF.

This CDR3 is CASSLLSGSSYNEQFF. The CDR3 DNA reads TGTGCCAGCAGCTTGTTAAGCGGGAGCTCCTACAATGAGCAGTTCTTC. V gene TRBV5-6 combines with J gene TRBJ2-1; 8 bases are a match to TRBD2. The V segment lost 1 base and the J segment 0 bases; nucleotides outside the gene matches: 3. The CDR3 is made up of 16 amino acids. The germline V gene has CDR1 SGHDT and CDR2 YYEEEE.

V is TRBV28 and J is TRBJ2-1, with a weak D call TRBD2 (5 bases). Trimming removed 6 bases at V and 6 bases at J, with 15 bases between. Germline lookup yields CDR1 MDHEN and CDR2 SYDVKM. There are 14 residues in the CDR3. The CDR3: CASSRNRLANEQFF. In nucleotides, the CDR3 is TGTGCCAGCAGCCGCAACCGCCTAGCCAATGAGCAGTTCTTC. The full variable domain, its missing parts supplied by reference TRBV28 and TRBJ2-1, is DVKVTQSSRYLVKRTGEKVFLECVQDMDHENMFWYRQDPGLGLRLIYFSYDVKMKEKGDIPEGYSVSREKKERFSLILESASTNQTSMYLCASSRNRLANEQFFGPGTRLTVL.

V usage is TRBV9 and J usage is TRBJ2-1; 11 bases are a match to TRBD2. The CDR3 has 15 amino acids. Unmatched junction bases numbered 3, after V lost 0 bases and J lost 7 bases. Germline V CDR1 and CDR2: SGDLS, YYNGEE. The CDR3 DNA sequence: TGTGCCAGCAGCGTAGTAGCGGGAGGGCGAAATGAGCAGTTCTTC. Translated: CASSVVAGGRNEQFF.

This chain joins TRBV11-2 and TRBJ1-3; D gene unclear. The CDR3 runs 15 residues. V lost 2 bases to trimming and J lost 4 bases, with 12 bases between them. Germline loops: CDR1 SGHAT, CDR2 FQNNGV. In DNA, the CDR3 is TGTGCCAGCAGCTTAAGGACGGGCATAGGAAACACCATATATTTT. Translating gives CASSLRTGIGNTIYF.

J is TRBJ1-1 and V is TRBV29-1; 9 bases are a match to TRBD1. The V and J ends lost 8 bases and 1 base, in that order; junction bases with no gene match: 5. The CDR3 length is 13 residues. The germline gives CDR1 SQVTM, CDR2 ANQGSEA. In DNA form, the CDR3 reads TGCAGCTCTAGACAGGGGGGGAACACTGAAGCTTTCTTT. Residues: CSSRQGGNTEAFF.

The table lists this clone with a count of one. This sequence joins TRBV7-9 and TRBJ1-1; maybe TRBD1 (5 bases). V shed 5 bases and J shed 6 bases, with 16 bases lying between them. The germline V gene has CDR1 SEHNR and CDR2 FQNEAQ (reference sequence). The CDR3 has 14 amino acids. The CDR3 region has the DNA TGTGCCAGCAGCCCTCGGTTGGGGGTGGCTGAAGCTTTCTTT. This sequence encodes CASSPRLGVAEAFF.

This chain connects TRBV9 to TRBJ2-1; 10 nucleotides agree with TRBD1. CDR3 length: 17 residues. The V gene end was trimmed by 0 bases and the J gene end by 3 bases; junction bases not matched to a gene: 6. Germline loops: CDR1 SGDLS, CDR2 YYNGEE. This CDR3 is CASSVVGGTGVYNEQFF. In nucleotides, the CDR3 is TGTGCCAGCAGCGTAGTTGGGGGGACAGGGGTCTACAATGAGCAGTTCTTC.

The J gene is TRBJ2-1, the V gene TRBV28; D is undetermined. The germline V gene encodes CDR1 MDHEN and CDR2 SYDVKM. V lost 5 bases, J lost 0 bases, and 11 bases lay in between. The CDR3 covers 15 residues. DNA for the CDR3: TGTGCCAGCAGTCCAGACTTAGGCTCCTACAATGAGCAGTTCTTC. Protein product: CASSPDLGSYNEQFF.

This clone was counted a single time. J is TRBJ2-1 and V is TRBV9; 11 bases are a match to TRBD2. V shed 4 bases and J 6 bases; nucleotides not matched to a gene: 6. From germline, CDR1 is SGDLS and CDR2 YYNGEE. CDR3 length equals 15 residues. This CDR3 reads CASSPRLAGINEQFF. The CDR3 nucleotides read TGTGCCAGCAGCCCCCGACTAGCGGGGATCAATGAGCAGTTCTTC.

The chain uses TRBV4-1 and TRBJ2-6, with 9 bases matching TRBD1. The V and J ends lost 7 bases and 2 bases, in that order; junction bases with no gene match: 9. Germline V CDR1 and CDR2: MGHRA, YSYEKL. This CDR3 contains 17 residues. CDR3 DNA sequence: TGCGCCAGCATGGTGGGACAGGGTGTAACTGGGGCCAACGTCCTGACTTTC. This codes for CASMVGQGVTGANVLTF.

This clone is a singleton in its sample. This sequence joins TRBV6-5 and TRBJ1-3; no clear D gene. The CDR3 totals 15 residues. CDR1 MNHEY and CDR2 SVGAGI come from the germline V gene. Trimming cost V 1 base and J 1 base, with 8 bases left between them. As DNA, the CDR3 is TGTGCCAGCAGTTACTTGCTCTCGTCTGGAAACACCATATATTTT. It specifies CASSYLLSSGNTIYF.

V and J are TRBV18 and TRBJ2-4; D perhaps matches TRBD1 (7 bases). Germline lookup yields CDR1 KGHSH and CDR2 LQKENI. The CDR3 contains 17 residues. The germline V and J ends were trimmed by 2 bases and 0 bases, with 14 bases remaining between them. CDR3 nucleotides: TGTGCCAGCTCACCAGGCCAGGGGGACTTAGCCAAAAACATTCAGTACTTC. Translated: CASSPGQGDLAKNIQYF.

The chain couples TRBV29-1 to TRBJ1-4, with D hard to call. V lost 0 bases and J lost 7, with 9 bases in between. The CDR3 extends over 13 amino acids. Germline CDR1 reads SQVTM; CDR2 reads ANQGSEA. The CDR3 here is CSVEEASGEKLFF. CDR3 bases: TGCAGCGTTGAAGAGGCTAGCGGTGAAAAACTGTTTTTT.

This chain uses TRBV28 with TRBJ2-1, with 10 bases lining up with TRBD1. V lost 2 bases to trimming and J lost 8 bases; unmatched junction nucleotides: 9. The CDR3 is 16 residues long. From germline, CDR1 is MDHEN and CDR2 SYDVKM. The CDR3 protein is CASSLRRDRGRYEQFF. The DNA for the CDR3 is TGTGCCAGCAGTTTACGACGGGACAGGGGAAGATATGAGCAGTTCTTC.

The CDR3 here is CASSPGLARVPDTQYF. CDR3 nucleotide sequence: TGTGCCAGCAGCCCCGGACTAGCGCGGGTCCCAGATACGCAGTATTTT. V and J are TRBV28 and TRBJ2-3, with 9 bases lining up with TRBD2. Germline-derived CDR1 and CDR2 are MDHEN and SYDVKM. This CDR3 is 16 amino acids long. V was clipped by 6 bases and J by 4 bases; unmatched bases: 11.

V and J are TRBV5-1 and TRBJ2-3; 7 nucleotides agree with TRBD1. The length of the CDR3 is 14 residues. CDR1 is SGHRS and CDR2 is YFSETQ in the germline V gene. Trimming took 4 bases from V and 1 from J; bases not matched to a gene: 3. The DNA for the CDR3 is TGCGCCAGCAGCCAAGGACAGGGCACAGATACGCAGTATTTT. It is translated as CASSQGQGTDTQYF.

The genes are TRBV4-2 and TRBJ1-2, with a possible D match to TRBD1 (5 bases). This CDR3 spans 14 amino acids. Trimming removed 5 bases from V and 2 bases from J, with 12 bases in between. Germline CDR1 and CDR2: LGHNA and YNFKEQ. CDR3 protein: CASSLAGANYGYTF. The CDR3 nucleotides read TGTGCCAGCAGCTTGGCCGGGGCCAACTATGGCTACACCTTC.

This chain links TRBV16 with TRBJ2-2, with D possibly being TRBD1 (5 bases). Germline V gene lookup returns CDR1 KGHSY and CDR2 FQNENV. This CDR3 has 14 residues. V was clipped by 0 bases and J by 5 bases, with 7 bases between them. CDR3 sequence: CASSQSSGTGELFF. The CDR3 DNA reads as TGTGCCAGCAGCCAATCTTCAGGGACCGGGGAGCTGTTTTTT.

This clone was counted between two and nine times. The CDR3 nucleotides are TGTGCCAGCAGTTACTCGAATGGTCACGAGCAGTACTTC. Translated, it gives CASSYSNGHEQYF. The chain uses TRBV6-6 and TRBJ2-7; no clear D. The CDR3 runs to 13 residues. Germline V CDR1 and CDR2: MNHNY, SVGAGI (reference sequence). Trimming left V 0 bases short and J 5 bases short, with 8 bases between.

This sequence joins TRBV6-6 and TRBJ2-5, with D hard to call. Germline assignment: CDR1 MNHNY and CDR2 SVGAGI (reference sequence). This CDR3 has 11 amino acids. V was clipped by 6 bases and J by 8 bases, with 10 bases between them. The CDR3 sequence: CASSRKTTQYF. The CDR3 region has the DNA TGTGCCAGCAGCCGTAAGACTACCCAGTACTTC.

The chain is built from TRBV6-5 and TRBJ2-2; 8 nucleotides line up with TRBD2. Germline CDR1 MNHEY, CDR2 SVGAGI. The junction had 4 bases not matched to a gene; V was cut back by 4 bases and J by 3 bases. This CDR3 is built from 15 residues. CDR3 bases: TGTGCCAGCAGTTCAAGCGGGAGATACACCGGGGAGCTGTTTTTT. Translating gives CASSSSGRYTGELFF.

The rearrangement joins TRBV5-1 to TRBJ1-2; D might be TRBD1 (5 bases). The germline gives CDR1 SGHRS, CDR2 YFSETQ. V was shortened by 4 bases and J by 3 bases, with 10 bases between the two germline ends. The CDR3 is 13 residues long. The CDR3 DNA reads TGCGCCAGCAGCCAGCAACAGGACTATGGCTACACCTTC. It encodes CASSQQQDYGYTF.

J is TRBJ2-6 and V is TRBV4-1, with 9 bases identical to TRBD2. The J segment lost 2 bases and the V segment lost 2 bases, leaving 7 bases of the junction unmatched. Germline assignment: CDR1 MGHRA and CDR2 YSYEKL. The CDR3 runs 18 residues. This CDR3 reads CASSQFSGSGTGANVLTF. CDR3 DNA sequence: TGCGCCAGCAGCCAATTTAGCGGGAGCGGTACTGGGGCCAACGTCCTGACTTTC.

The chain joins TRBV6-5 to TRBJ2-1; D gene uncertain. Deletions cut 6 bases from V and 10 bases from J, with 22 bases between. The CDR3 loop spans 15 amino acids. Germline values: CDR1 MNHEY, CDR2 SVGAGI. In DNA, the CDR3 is TGTGCCAGCAGCCCCGGACCATCCAGGCGCTTGGAGCAGTTCTTC. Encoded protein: CASSPGPSRRLEQFF.

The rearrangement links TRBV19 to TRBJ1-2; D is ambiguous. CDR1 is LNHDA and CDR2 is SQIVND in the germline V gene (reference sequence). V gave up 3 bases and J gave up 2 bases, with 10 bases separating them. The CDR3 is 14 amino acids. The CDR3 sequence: CASSIQAPNYGYTF. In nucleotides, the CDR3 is TGTGCCAGTAGTATCCAAGCACCCAACTATGGCTACACCTTC.

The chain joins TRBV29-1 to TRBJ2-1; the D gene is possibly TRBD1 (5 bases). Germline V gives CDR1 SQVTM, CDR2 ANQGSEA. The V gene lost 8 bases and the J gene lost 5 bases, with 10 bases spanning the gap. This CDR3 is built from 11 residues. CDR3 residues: CSSTENNEQFF. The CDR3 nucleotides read TGCAGCTCGACAGAAAACAATGAGCAGTTCTTC.

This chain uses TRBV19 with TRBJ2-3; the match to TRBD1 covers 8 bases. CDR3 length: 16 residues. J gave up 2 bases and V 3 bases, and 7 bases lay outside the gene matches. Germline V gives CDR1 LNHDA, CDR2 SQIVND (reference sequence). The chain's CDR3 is CASSMMTGDYTDTQYF. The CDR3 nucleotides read TGTGCCAGTAGTATGATGACAGGGGATTACACAGATACGCAGTATTTT.